The T cell receptor beta chain under discussion was sequenced for a study of T cell responses to AZD1222 COVID-19 vaccine. Profiled with immunoSEQ multiplex PCR; TCRdb holds only in-frame clones, not every one. In the table there are around 95,000 clones, around 89% of which are singletons. The TCR sequence derives from an adult in good health. Sample: peripheral blood, taken on day 0 of AZD1222 vaccination.

Here the CDR3 reads CASSVRELDNEQFF. CDR3 nucleotides: TGTGCCAGCAGCGTTCGGGAGTTAGACAATGAGCAGTTCTTC. V and J are TRBV9 and TRBJ2-1; the D gene is possibly TRBD2 (6 bases). The CDR3 runs to 14 residues. Trimming removed 2 bases at V and 5 bases at J, with 11 bases between. The germline gives CDR1 SGDLS, CDR2 YYNGEE.